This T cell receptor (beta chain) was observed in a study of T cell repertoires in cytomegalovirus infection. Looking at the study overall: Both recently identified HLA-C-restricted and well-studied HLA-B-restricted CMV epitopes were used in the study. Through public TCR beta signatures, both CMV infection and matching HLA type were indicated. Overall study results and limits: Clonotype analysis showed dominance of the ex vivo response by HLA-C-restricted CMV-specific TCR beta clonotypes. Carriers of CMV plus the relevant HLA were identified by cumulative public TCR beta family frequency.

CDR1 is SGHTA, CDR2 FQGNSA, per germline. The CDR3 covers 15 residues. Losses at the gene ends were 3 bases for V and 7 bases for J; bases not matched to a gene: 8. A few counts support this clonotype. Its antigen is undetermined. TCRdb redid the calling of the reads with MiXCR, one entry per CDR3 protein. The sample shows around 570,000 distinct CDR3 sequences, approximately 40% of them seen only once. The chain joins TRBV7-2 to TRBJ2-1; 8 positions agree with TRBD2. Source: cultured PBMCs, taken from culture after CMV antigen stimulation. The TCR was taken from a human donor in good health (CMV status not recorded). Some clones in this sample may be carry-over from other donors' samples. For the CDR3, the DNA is TGTGCCAGCAGCTTCGCGGGAGGAGGGAGAAATGAGCAGTTCTTC. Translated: CASSFAGGGRNEQFF.